These 6 T cell receptor beta chains were sequenced from one sample in a study of neurological immune-mediated disorders. MiXCR, applied by TCRdb to the 5' RACE reads, yields one record per CDR3 protein. Here the sample spans 50,000 to 55,000 distinct CDR3 sequences, 9% to 12% being singletons. Specimen: PBMCs. Receptor source: a man aged 70 or older with HTLV-1-associated myelopathy (HAM/TSP).

By share, this clonotype ranks as medium-sized. J is TRBJ2-3 and V is TRBV12-3 or TRBV12-4; D call uncertain. Trimming removed 6 bases from V and 5 bases from J, with 9 bases in between. This CDR3 is built from 12 residues. CDR3 in DNA: TGTGCCAGCAGCTATTGGGGAGATACGCAGTATTTT. Translation: CASSYWGDTQYF.

There are many counts of this clonotype. The chain has TRBV11-2 and TRBJ2-1; D perhaps matches TRBD2 (5 bases). The V gene lost 9 bases and the J gene lost 9 bases, with 18 bases spanning the gap. The CDR3 extends over 13 amino acids. Germline CDR1 SGHAT, CDR2 FQNNGV. This CDR3 is CASTEAARAEQFF. The CDR3 DNA sequence: TGTGCCAGTACGGAGGCCGCCCGTGCTGAGCAGTTCTTC. The variable domain in full, with the rest retrieved from reference TRBV11-2 and TRBJ2-1, is EAGVAQSPRYKIIEKRQSVAFWCNPISGHATLYWYQQILGQGPKLLIQFQNNGVVDDSQLPKDRFSAERLKGVDSTLKIQPAKLEDSAVYLCASTEAARAEQFFGPGTRLTVL.

As regards this clonotype: No conserved phenylalanine or tryptophan is present at the end of the CDR3, so a read error is the likely explanation. The chain employs TRBV7-2 and TRBJ2-7; D ambiguous. Germline CDR1 and CDR2: SGHTA and FQGNSA. The length of the CDR3 is 12 residues. This CDR3 is CVSSLGRYEQYY. The CDR3 bases are TGTGTCAGCAGCTTAGGTCGGTACGAGCAGTACTAC.

At least ten counts were recorded for this clonotype. The chain employs TRBV5-6 and TRBJ2-6, with no clear D. The CDR3 length is 16 residues. The germline V and J ends were trimmed by 2 bases and 0 bases, with 9 bases remaining between them. The germline V gene encodes CDR1 SGHDT and CDR2 YYEEEE. CDR3 sequence: CASSFIGFSGANVLTF. CDR3 in DNA: TGTGCCAGCAGCTTTATTGGGTTCTCTGGGGCCAACGTCCTGACTTTC.

This clonotype was recorded at least ten times. The chain is built from TRBV12-3 or TRBV12-4 and TRBJ2-2; 9 bases fit TRBD1. The CDR3 consists of 15 residues. Germline trimming cut 5 bases from V and 1 base from J; bases unmatched to any gene: 2. Here the CDR3 DNA reads TGTGCCAGCAGTCCGGGACAGGGGAACACCGGGGAGCTGTTTTTT. Translating gives CASSPGQGNTGELFF.

Notes on this clonotype: A much more abundant neighbour one base away suggests this may be a read error. The V and J genes are TRBV11-2 and TRBJ2-4; the D is unclear. CDR3 length equals 17 residues. Germline V lookup: CDR1 SGHAT, CDR2 FQNNGV. Between the trimmed V and J ends, which lost 1 base and 2 bases, there was a span of 15 bases. The CDR3 sequence is CASSLVAGVLTKNIQYF. The CDR3 coding sequence is TGTGCCAGCAGCTTAGTAGCTGGCGTCTTGACCAAAAACATTCAGTACTTC.